This T cell receptor beta chain was documented in a study of vaccination effects on CD4 cells after COVID-19 (dated by TCRdb to 2022 to 2024). For the study in its entirety: In the ViraFEST assay, PBMC were stimulated with viral peptide pools, and TCR sequencing was then used to find antigen-specific CD4+ T cell clonotypes based on their expansion. The Oncomine TCR Beta short-read assay on an Illumina iSeq 100 was used to sequence cultures from other donors in the study. Each well held two million PBMC cultured in IMDM containing roughly 5% human AB serum, about 10 IU/ml IL-2 and gentamicin, along with 8 to 10 ug/ml peptides. Each participant received two doses of an mRNA SARS-CoV-2 vaccine, either BNT162b2 or mRNA-1273. Altogether, some 10 COVID-19 convalescent patients and several SARS-CoV-2-naive healthy vaccine recipients made up the full study. In both COVID-19 convalescent patients and infection-naive vaccine recipients, the study compared SARS-CoV-2 spike-specific CD4+ TCR repertoires from before mRNA vaccination with those from after it. Overall results and qualifications from the work: In healthy vaccine recipients, vaccine-induced clones were almost all SARS-CoV-2 mono-reactive, with only 1 of 255 being cross-reactive with common cold coronaviruses. Only a small number of convalescent patients were included, and no early post-infection timepoints were available, which limited the study. Marked clonal contraction was observed in both infection-induced and vaccine-induced clones at late post-vaccination timepoints, consistent with waning T cell responses.

The sample holds a few counts of this clone. No antigen is known for it. One base away there is no much larger clone; base qualities are not given. After around 11 days of culture, CD4+ T cells were isolated with the EasySep CD4+ T cell isolation kit. Healthy vaccine recipients had no prior SARS-CoV-2 infection, confirmed by negative nucleocapsid antibodies before and after vaccination. Half of the culture medium was replaced with fresh IL-2-containing medium on days 3 and 7. Unless noted otherwise, every peptide stimulation condition was cultured in triplicate wells. Using Ficoll-Paque Plus gradient centrifugation, PBMC were separated from whole blood and then either used fresh or cryopreserved at -140C. The QIAamp micro DNA kit was used to extract genomic DNA from the cultured CD4+ T cells. V has 3 bases trimmed and J has 8 bases trimmed; junction bases matching no gene number 6. From cysteine to phenylalanine, the CDR3 is 14 amino acids long. The entry retains the CDR3 DNA only, 42 bases that are in frame from base 1. CDR1 and CDR2 are read off the germline V gene as SGHTA and FQGNSA.

The method behind the library was the immunoSEQ multiplex PCR assay. DNA from the cultured, isolated CD4+ T cells was subjected to TCR beta CDR3 sequencing. The study's own analysis went as follows. The analysis removed non-productive TCR sequences, trimmed reads to the CDR3 region, and retained only CDR3s that were 7 or more amino acids long. Antigen-specific clonotypes were identified using the MANAFEST web app by comparison of expansion in peptide wells against reference cultures. For clones to be considered positive, expansion at FDR<0.05 versus reference and all other wells, an odds ratio above 5, and a frequency above 0.1% in two replicate wells were required. A clonotype was defined as cross-reactive if the clonotype was significantly expanded both in SARS-CoV-2 spike wells and in at least one common cold coronavirus spike condition. Levenshtein distance calculated with the stringdist R package was used to assess CDR3 similarity, and unrooted trees were constructed with ape in R 3.6.1. Not all clones reach the TCRdb copy of this immuneACCESS table, which keeps in-frame sequences only. Checked studies attribute under half of the gap to unresolved V genes and leave the rest unexplained. V, J and clone size are taken as reported in that table, and D and trimming were inferred from the DNA itself. This sample comprises 70,000 or so clones, approximately 80% of them detected only once. Roughly 2% of the sample lies in the top ten.

The rearrangement joined TRBV7-2 to TRBJ1-4, with 7 central nucleotides matching TRBD1. The receptor was isolated from a human donor who received a COVID-19 vaccine. The sequencing here drew on CD4+ T cells from PBMCs cultured without peptide, taken before COVID-19 vaccination. In nucleotide form, the sequence is TGTGCCAGCAGCTTCCGGACAGGAGGAGAAAAACTGTTTTTT. Its protein product is CASSFRTGGEKLFF. With the portions outside the CDR3 filled from the reference TRBV7-2 and TRBJ1-4 genes, the complete variable region becomes GAGVSQSPSNKVTEKGKDVELRCDPISGHTALYWYRQSLGQGLEFLIYFQGNSAPDKSGLPSDRFSAERTGGSVSTLTIQRTQQEDSAVYLCASSFRTGGEKLFFGSGTQLSVL.